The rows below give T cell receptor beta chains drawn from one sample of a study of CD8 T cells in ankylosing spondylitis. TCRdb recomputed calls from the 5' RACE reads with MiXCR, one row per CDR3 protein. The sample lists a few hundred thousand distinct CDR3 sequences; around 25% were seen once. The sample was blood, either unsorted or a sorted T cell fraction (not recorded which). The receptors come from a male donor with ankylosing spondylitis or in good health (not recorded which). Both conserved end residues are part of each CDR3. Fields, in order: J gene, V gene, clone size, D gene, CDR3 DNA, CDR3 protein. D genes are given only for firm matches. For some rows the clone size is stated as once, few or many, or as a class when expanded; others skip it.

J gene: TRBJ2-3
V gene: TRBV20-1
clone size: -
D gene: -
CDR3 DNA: TGCAGTGCTCCTACCGGGGGGCCCAGCACAGATACGCAGTATTTT
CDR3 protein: CSAPTGGPSTDTQYF

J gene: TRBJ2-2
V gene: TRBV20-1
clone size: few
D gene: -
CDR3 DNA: TGCAGTGCTGATGGCGCAACGAACACCGGGGAGCTGTTTTTT
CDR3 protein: CSADGATNTGELFF

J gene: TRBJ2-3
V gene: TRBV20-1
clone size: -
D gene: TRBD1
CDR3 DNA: TGCAGTGCTAGTCCCGGCCAAGGACAGGGGGGCACAGATACGCAGTATTTT
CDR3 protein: CSASPGQGQGGTDTQYF

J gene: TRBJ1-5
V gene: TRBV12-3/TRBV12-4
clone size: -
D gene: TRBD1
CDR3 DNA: TGTGCCAGCAGTCTCACAGGGGTAGTTTATCAGCCCCAGCATTTT
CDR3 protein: CASSLTGVVYQPQHF

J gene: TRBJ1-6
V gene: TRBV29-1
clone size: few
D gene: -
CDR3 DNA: TGCAGCCAACATAGGGTGGAGGGATACTATAATTCACCCCTCCACTTT
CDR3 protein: CSQHRVEGYYNSPLHF

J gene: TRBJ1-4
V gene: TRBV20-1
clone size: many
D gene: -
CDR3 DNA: TGCAGTGCTTGGACGGCAAAACTGTTTTTT
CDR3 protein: CSAWTAKLFF

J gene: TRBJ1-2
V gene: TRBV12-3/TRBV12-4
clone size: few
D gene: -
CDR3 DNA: TGTGCCAGCAGTTTTGAGGGGGTGGATGGCTACACCTTC
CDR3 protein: CASSFEGVDGYTF

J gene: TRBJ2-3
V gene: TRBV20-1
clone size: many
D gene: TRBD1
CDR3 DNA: TGCAGTGCTAGTGCCCCGGACAGGTTCACAGATACGCAGTATTTT
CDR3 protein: CSASAPDRFTDTQYF

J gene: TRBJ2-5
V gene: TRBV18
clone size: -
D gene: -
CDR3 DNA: TGTGCCAGCTCACCAAAGGACAACCAAGAGACCCAGTACTTC
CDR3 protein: CASSPKDNQETQYF

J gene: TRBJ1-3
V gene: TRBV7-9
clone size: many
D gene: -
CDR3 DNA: TGTGCCAGCAGTGTTGGGGTTTCTGGAAACACCATATATTTT
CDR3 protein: CASSVGVSGNTIYF

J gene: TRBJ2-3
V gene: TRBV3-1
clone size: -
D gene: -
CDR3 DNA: TGTGCCAGCAGCCAGCTGAACACAGATACGCAGTATTTT
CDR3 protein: CASSQLNTDTQYF

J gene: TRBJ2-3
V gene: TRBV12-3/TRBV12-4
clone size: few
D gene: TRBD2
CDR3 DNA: TGTGCCAGCAGTCCTCTTAGCGGGGGGGCCGGAGATACGCAGTATTTT
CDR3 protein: CASSPLSGGAGDTQYF

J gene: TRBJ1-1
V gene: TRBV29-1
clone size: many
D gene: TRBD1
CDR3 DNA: TGCAGCGTTGATCGAGGGTCAGGGGGCTCTGAAGCTTTCTTT
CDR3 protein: CSVDRGSGGSEAFF

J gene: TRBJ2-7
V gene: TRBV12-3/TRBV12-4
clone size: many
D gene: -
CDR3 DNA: TGTGCCAGCTCCATCCGGGGTAAGGGTCCCTACGAGCAGTACTTC
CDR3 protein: CASSIRGKGPYEQYF

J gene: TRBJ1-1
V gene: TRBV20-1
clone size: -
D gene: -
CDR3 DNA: TGCAGTGCTAGAGATATTATAGGCAGGGGACAGAACACTGAAGCTTTCTTT
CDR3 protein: CSARDIIGRGQNTEAFF

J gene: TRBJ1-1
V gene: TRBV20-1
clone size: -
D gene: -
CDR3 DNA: TGCAGCGCGAACAAACGGGCTATGAACACTGAAGCTTTCTTT
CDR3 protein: CSANKRAMNTEAFF

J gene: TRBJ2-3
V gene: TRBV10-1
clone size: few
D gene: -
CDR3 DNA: TGCGCCAGCAGTGTGAACCAGGACGATACGCAGTATTTT
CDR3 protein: CASSVNQDDTQYF

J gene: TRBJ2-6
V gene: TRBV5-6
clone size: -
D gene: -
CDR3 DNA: TGTGCCAGCAGCAAGCCGGGACTCAACTCTGGGGCCAACGTCCTGACTTTC
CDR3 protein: CASSKPGLNSGANVLTF

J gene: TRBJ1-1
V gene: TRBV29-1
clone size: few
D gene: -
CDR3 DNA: TGCAGCGTTCCGAGCAACACTGAAGCTTTCTTT
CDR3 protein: CSVPSNTEAFF

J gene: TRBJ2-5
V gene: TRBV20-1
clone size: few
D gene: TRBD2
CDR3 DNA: TGCAGTGCGTCGGGACTAGCTGGCGAGACCCAGTACTTC
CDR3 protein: CSASGLAGETQYF

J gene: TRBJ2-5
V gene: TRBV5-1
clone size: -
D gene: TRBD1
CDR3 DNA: TGCGCCAGCAGCTCAAGGGGGCCGGGAGAGACCCAGTACTTC
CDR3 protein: CASSSRGPGETQYF

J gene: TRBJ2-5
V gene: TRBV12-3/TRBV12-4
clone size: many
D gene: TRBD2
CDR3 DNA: TGTGCCAGCAATCCGGCGGGGGGGCCCCAGTACTTC
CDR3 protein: CASNPAGGPQYF